This T cell receptor (beta chain) stems from a study of prognosis after radiotherapy for stage I lung cancer. With regard to this clonotype: Antigen: not known.

Study outcomes and limitations: The way patients used TRBV and TRBJ genes reportedly differed depending on whether they had metastases.

Other malignancies, prior chemotherapy and prior radiotherapy were absent in all patients, each of whom was node-negative on CT and PET/CT. Investigators drew six milliliters of peripheral blood at each of two time points. CDR3 of TCR beta was amplified from genomic DNA via a two-round multiplex PCR. Round one of PCR was performed, and it used primers specific to each TRBV and TRBJ gene. TCRdb re-called the multiplex PCR reads with MiXCR, one entry per CDR3 protein. The sample holds about 22,000 distinct CDR3 sequences, around 45% seen once. The specimen comprised PBMCs, sampled before or after stereotactic body radiation therapy (not recorded which). The receptor was isolated from a donor of 50 years or more with non-small cell lung cancer.

The CDR3 DNA reads TGCGCCAGCAGGGGGGAGTACGAGCAGTACTTC. This translates into CASRGEYEQYF. The rearrangement links TRBV5-1 to TRBJ2-7; D could derive from TRBD1 or TRBD2 (5 bases each). The CDR3 contains 11 residues. Per germline, CDR1 SGHRS and CDR2 YFSETQ. V lost 5 bases and J lost 4, with 7 bases in between. The variable domain in full, with the rest retrieved from reference TRBV5-1 and TRBJ2-7, is KAGVTQTPRYLIKTRGQQVTLSCSPISGHRSVSWYQQTPGQGLQFLFEYFSETQRNKGNFPGRFSGRQFSNSRSEMNVSTLELGDSALYLCASRGEYEQYFGPGTRLTVT.